This T cell receptor beta chain emerged from a study of OX40 agonist ivuxolimab in advanced cancers. Across the study: With a range of roughly 23 to 79, age averaged approximately 60 years, and 75% to 90% were male.

Sequencing was performed with immunoSEQ multiplex PCR; in TCRdb, only in-frame clones are kept and a portion is missing. The sample has more than 70,000 clones; about 90% are singletons. The V gene lost 6 bases and the J gene lost 4 bases, with 12 bases spanning the gap. Germline CDR1 reads SQVTM; CDR2 reads ANQGSEA. The CDR3 runs to 12 residues. Autoimmune disease history or systemic immunosuppression meant exclusion. Sequences were derived from CD4+ or CD8+ T cells sorted from blood, sampled in a trial of the OX40 agonist ivuxolimab. The clonotype was recovered from an adult with an advanced solid tumor such as melanoma, head and neck, liver or kidney cancer. The chain carries TRBV29-1 and TRBJ1-2; the D gene is possibly TRBD1 (5 bases). CDR3 DNA: TGCAGCGTCGGGGGGTTAGGCTATGGCTACACCTTC. Residues: CSVGGLGYGYTF.